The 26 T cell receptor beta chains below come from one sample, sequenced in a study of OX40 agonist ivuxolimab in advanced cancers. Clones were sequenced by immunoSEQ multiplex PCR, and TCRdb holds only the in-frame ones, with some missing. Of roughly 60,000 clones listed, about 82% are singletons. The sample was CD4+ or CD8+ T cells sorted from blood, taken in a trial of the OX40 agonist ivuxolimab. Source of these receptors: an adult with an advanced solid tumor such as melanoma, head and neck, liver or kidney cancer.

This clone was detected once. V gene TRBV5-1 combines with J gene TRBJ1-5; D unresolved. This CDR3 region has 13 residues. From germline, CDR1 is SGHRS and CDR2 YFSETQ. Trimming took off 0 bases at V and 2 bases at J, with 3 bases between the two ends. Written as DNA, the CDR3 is TGCGCCAGCAGCTTGGACGGCAATCAGCCCCAGCATTTT. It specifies CASSLDGNQPQHF.

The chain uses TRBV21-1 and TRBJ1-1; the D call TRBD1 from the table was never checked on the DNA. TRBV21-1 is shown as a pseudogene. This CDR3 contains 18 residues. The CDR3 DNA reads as TGTGCCAGCAGCAAAAGCTTGGGGACAGGGGAATGTGACACTGAAGCTTTCTTT. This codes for CASSKSLGTGECDTEAFF.

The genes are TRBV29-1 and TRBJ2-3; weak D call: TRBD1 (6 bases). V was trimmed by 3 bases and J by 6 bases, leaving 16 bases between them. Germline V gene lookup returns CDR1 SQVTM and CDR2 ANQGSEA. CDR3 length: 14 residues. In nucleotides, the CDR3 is TGCAGCGTTGAGGGGGCCCGGACTCGGGATACGCAGTATTTT. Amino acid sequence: CSVEGARTRDTQYF.

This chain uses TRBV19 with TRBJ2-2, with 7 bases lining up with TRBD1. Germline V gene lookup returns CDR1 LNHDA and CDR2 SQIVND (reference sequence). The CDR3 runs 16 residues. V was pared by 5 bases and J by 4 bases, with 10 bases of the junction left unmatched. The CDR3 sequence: CASSSPGGRGTGELFF. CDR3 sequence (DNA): TGTGCCAGTAGTTCACCAGGGGGAAGGGGCACCGGGGAGCTGTTTTTT.

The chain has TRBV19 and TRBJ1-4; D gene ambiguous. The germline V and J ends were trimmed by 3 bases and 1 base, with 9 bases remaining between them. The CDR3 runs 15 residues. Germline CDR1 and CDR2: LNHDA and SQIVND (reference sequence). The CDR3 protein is CASSIEDRTNEKLFF. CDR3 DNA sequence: TGTGCCAGTAGTATCGAGGACCGAACTAATGAAAAACTGTTTTTT.

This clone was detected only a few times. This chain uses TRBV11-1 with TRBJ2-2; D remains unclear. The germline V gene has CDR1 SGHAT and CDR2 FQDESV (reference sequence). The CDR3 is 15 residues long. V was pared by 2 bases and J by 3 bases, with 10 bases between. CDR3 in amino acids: CASSLRRLDTGELFF. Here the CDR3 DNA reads TGTGCCAGCAGCTTAAGGCGCCTGGACACCGGGGAGCTGTTTTTT.

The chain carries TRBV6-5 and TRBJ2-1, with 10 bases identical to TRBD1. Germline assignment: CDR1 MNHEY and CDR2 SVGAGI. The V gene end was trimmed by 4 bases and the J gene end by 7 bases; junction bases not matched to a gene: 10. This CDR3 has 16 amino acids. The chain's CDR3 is CASSLRTGTGVNEQFF. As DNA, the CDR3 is TGTGCCAGCAGTTTAAGGACCGGGACAGGGGTGAATGAGCAGTTCTTC.

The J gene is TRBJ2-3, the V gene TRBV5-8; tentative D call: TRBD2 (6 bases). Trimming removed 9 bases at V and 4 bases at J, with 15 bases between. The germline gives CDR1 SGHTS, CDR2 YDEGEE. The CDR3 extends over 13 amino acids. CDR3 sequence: CATEGSRPDTQYF. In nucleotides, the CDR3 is TGTGCCACGGAGGGGTCGCGACCAGATACGCAGTATTTT.

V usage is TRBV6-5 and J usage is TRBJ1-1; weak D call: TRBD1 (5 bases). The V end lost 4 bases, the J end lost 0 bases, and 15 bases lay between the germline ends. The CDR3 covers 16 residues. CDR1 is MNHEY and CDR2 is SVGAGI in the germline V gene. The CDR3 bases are TGTGCCAGCAGTTTCGGGGGTGCCGGCATGAACACTGAAGCTTTCTTT. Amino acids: CASSFGGAGMNTEAFF.

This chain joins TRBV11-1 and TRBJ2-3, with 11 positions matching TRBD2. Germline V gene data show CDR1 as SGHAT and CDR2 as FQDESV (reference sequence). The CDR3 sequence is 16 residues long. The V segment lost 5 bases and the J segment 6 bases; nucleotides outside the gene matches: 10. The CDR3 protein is CASSPPASGGQDTQYF. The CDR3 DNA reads TGTGCCAGCAGCCCTCCGGCTAGCGGGGGGCAGGATACGCAGTATTTT.

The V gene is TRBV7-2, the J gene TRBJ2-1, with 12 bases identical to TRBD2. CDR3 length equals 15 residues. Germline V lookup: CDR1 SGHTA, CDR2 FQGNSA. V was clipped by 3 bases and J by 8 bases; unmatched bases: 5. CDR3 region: CASSFLAGGAHEQFF. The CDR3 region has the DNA TGTGCCAGCAGCTTCCTAGCGGGGGGGGCACATGAGCAGTTCTTC.

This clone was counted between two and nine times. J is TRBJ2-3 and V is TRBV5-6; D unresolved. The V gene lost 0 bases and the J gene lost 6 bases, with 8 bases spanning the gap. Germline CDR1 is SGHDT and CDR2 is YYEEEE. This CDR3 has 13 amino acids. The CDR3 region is CASSLAFTDTQYF. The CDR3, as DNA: TGTGCCAGCAGCTTGGCTTTTACCGATACGCAGTATTTT.

The CDR3 DNA is TGTGCCAGCAGCCTCGGTCCCCACAGGGGGAGGCGAGATACGCAGTATTTT. Encoded protein: CASSLGPHRGRRDTQYF. The chain employs TRBV7-8 and TRBJ2-3; 8 nucleotides agree with TRBD1. The CDR3 is 17 amino acids. Germline assignment: CDR1 SGHVS and CDR2 FQNEAQ. Trimming cost V 5 bases and J 5 bases; bases outside gene matches: 15.

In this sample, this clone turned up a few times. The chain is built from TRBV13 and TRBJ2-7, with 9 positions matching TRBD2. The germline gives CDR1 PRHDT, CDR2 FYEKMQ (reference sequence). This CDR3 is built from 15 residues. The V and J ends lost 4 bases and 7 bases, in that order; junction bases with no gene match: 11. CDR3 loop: CASSSPSRGGEEQYF. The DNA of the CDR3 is TGTGCCAGCAGCTCCCCTAGCCGCGGGGGGGAAGAGCAGTACTTC.

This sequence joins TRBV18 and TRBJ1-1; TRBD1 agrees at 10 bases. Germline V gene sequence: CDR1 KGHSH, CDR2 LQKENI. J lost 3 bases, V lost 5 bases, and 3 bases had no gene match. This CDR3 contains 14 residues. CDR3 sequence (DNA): TGTGCCAGCTCATCGACAGGGGGCTACACTGAAGCTTTCTTT. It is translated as CASSSTGGYTEAFF.

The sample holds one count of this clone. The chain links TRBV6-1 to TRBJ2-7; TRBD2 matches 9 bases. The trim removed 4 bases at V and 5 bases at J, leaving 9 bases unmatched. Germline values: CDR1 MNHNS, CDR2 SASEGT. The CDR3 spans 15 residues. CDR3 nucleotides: TGTGCCAGCAGTGGCGGAGTAGCGGGGGAGGACGAGCAGTACTTC. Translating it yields CASSGGVAGEDEQYF.

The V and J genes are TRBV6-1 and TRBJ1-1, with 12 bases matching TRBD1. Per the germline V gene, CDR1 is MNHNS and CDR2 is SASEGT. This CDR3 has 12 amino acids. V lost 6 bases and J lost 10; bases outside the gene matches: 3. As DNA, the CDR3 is TGTGCCAGCAGGGGGGACAGGGGGCGAGCTTTCTTT. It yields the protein CASRGDRGRAFF.

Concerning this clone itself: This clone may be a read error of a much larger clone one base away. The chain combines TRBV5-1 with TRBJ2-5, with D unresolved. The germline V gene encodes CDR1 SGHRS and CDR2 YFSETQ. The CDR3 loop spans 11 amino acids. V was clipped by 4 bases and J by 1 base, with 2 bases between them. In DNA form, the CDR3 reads TGCGCCAGCAGCCTCCAAGAGACCCAGTACTTC. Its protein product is CASSLQETQYF.

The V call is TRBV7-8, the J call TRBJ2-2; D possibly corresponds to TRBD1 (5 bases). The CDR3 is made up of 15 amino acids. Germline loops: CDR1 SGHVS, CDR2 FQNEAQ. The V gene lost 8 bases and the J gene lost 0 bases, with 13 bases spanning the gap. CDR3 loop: CASLRAPANTGELFF. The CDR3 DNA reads TGTGCCAGCCTCAGGGCGCCCGCGAACACCGGGGAGCTGTTTTTT.

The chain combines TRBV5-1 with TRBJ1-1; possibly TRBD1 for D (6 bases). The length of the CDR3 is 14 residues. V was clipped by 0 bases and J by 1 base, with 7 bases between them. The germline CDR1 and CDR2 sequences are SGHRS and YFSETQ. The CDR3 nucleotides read TGCGCCAGCAGCTTGGGGACAGCGAACACTGAAGCTTTCTTT. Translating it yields CASSLGTANTEAFF.

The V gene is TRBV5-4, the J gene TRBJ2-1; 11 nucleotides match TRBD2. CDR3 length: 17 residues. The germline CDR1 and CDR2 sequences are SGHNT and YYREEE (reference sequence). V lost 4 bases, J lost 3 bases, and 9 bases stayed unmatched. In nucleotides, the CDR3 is TGTGCCAGCAGCCCCCCCCCACTAGCGGGAGTCTACAATGAGCAGTTCTTC. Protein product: CASSPPPLAGVYNEQFF. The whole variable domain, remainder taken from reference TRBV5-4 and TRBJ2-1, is ETGVTQSPTHLIKTRGQQVTLRCSSQSGHNTVSWYQQALGQGPQFIFQYYREEENGRGNFPPRFSGLQFPNYSSELNVNALELDDSALYLCASSPPPLAGVYNEQFFGPGTRLTVL.

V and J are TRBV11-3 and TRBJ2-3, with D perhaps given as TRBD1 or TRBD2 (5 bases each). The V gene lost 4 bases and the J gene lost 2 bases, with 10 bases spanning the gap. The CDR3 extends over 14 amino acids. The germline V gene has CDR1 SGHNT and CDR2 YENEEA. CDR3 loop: CASSSRDVTDTQYF. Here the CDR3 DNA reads TGTGCCAGCAGCTCCCGGGACGTCACAGATACGCAGTATTTT.

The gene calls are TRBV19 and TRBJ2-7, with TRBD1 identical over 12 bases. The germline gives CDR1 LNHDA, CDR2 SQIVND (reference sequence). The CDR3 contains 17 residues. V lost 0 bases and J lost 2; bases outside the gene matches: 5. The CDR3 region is CASSIEGQGATTYEQYF. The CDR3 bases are TGTGCCAGTAGTATAGAGGGACAGGGGGCGACCACCTACGAGCAGTACTTC.

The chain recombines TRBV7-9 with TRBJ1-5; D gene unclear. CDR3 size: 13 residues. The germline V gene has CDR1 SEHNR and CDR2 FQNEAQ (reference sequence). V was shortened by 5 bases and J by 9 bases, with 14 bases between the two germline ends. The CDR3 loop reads CASSPIEVSPQHF. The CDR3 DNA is TGTGCCAGCAGCCCCATCGAGGTATCGCCCCAGCATTTT.

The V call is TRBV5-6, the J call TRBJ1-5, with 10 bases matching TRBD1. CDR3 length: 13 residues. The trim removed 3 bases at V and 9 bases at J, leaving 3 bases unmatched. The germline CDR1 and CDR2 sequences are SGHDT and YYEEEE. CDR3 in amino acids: CASSSRTGGPQHF. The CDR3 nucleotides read TGTGCCAGCAGCTCAAGGACAGGGGGGCCCCAGCATTTT.

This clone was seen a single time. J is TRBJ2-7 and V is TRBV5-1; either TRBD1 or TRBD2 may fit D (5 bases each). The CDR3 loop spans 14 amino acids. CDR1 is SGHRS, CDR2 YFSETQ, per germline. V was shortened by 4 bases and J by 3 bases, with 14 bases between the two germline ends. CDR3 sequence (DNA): TGCGCCAGCAGCCCTCCGGGGCTGGGCTACGAGCAGTACTTC. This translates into CASSPPGLGYEQYF.